These 26 T cell receptor beta chains came from one sample sequenced in a study of breast tumors, draining lymph nodes, adjacent tissues. TCRdb independently ran MiXCR on the multiplex PCR reads; one entry per CDR3 protein. The data contain under 70,000 distinct CDR3 sequences, over 40% of them singletons. The specimen was breast tumor tissue. These receptors all stem from a female donor with breast cancer. Some clones in this sample may be carry-over from other donors' samples.

This clonotype was counted many times. This rearrangement joins TRBV12-3 or TRBV12-4 to TRBJ1-2; weak D call: TRBD1 (6 bases). V lost 5 bases and J lost 1, with 14 bases in between. The CDR3 is 15 residues long. The CDR3: CASSHGQTINYGYTF. CDR3 sequence (DNA): TGTGCCAGCAGTCACGGACAGACGATTAACTATGGCTACACCTTC.

Comment on this clonotype: The limits of the CDR3 on the DNA are not certain, so only TCRdb's listed CDR3 is given. This rearrangement joins TRBV12-3 or TRBV12-4 to TRBJ1-4; the DNA was not compared with TRBD1, the D call given in the table. The CDR3 length is 22 residues, termini included. The CDR3 sequence is CASSLTSYEQYFGASTNEKLFF.

This clonotype came up many times. The rearrangement uses TRBV7-2 and TRBJ2-7, with D perhaps matching TRBD1 or TRBD2 (6 bases each). This CDR3 region has 13 residues. V lost 3 bases and J 5 bases, leaving 11 bases between the germline ends. Germline CDR1 reads SGHTA; CDR2 reads FQGNSA. CDR3: CASSFGGQDEQYF. In nucleotides, the CDR3 is TGTGCCAGCAGCTTCGGGGGCCAGGACGAGCAGTACTTC.

The genes are TRBV2 and TRBJ2-3, with TRBD2 matching over 10 bases. Germline loops: CDR1 SNHLY, CDR2 FYNNEI. This CDR3 is 16 amino acids long. The V and J ends lost 2 bases and 1 base, in that order; junction bases with no gene match: 3. The CDR3 coding sequence is TGTGCCAGCAGTGAATTTCTAGCGGGGGGCACAGATACGCAGTATTTT. This gives the protein CASSEFLAGGTDTQYF.

The rearrangement links TRBV5-1 to TRBJ2-7; D ambiguous. The CDR3 length is 15 residues. The V gene lost 0 bases and the J gene lost 0 bases, with 10 bases spanning the gap. Looked up from germline, CDR1 is SGHRS and CDR2 is YFSETQ. The CDR3 loop is CASSLEARSSYEQYF. DNA for the CDR3: TGCGCCAGCAGCTTGGAGGCCAGGAGCTCCTACGAGCAGTACTTC.

In its sample, this clonotype was seen many times. V usage is TRBV2 and J usage is TRBJ2-7, with D perhaps TRBD1 or TRBD2 (5 bases each). This CDR3 is built from 12 residues. With 6 bases removed from V and 1 base from J, the gap between germline ends came to 7 bases. Germline values: CDR1 SNHLY, CDR2 FYNNEI. DNA for the CDR3: TGTGCCAGCAGGGGGGATTCCTACGAGCAGTACTTC. It is translated as CASRGDSYEQYF.

The V gene is TRBV7-3, the J gene TRBJ1-1; D possibly corresponds to TRBD1 (5 bases). CDR3 size: 15 residues. Germline loops: CDR1 SGHTA, CDR2 FQGTGA. Trimming took 0 bases from V and 1 from J, leaving 9 bases between them. CDR3 DNA: TGTGCCAGCAGCTTAACGGGGGACCCGAACACTGAAGCTTTCTTT. Translation gives CASSLTGDPNTEAFF.

This chain's CDR3 is CASSYRGVSFPQHF. The DNA of the CDR3 is TGTGCCAGCAGTTACCGGGGGGTAAGTTTTCCCCAGCATTTT. V usage is TRBV6-5 and J usage is TRBJ1-5; a possible D gene is TRBD1 (5 bases). Germline loops: CDR1 MNHEY, CDR2 SVGAGI. This CDR3 region has 14 residues. V was cut by 2 bases and J by 10 bases, with 15 bases left in between.

The rearrangement uses TRBV7-3 and TRBJ2-2; 12 positions match TRBD2. The J segment lost 6 bases and the V segment lost 5 bases, leaving 4 bases of the junction unmatched. In germline, CDR1 is SGHTA, CDR2 FQGTGA. The CDR3 is 15 amino acids. Here the CDR3 reads CASSLAGGRAGELFF. The DNA of the CDR3 is TGTGCCAGCAGCCTAGCGGGGGGGCGAGCCGGGGAGCTGTTTTTT.

Ten or more counts support this clonotype. This rearrangement joins TRBV6-4 to TRBJ1-4, with 7 positions matching TRBD1. V lost 7 bases to trimming and J lost 0 bases; unmatched junction nucleotides: 11. CDR1 and CDR2 from the germline V gene are MRHNA and SNTAGT. This CDR3 region has 17 residues. This CDR3 is CASTSGQPTSTNEKLFF. The CDR3 DNA reads TGTGCCAGCACGTCGGGACAGCCGACCTCAACTAATGAAAAACTGTTTTTT.

With regard to this clonotype: This CDR3 is missing its conserved last phenylalanine or tryptophan, likely due to a read error. V is TRBV24-1 and J is TRBJ2-3; a possible D gene is TRBD1 (6 bases). Trimming left V 5 bases short and J 2 bases short, with 19 bases between. The length of the CDR3 is 17 residues. Germline CDR1 is KGHDR and CDR2 is SFDVKD. In DNA form, the CDR3 reads TGTGCCACCAGTGTAGGGAGAGCAGGGGAGTACACAGATACGCAGTATTCT. As protein: CATSVGRAGEYTDTQYS.

In DNA form, the CDR3 reads TGTGCCAGCAGCGTCCAAAAGGGCGGGAGGGCCGTACACGAGCAGTACTTC. As protein: CASSVQKGGRAVHEQYF. The rearrangement uses TRBV9 and TRBJ2-7; 9 nucleotides agree with TRBD2. This CDR3 contains 17 residues. V shed 2 bases and J 5 bases; nucleotides not matched to a gene: 14. The V gene's germline CDR1 is SGDLS and CDR2 YYNGEE. The full variable domain, rest sourced from reference TRBV9 and TRBJ2-7, is DSGVTQTPKHLITATGQRVTLRCSPRSGDLSVYWYQQSLDQGLQFLIQYYNGEERAKGNILERFSAQQFPDLHSELNLSSLELGDSALYFCASSVQKGGRAVHEQYFGPGTRLTVT.

V is TRBV2 and J is TRBJ1-6; 10 nucleotides line up with TRBD1. The ends lost 5 bases at V and 9 bases at J; junction bases unmatched: 4. Germline V gene lookup returns CDR1 SNHLY and CDR2 FYNNEI. CDR3 length: 14 amino acids. This CDR3 is CASSRQGASSPLHF. The CDR3 DNA reads as TGTGCCAGCAGTAGACAGGGGGCGAGTTCACCCCTCCACTTT.

This clonotype was seen many times. This chain links TRBV5-6 with TRBJ2-7, with a possible D match to TRBD2 (6 bases). Per germline, CDR1 SGHDT and CDR2 YYEEEE. V lost 4 bases, J lost 0 bases, and 11 bases lay in between. The CDR3 length is 14 residues. The chain's CDR3 is CASSLGGTSYEQYF. DNA for the CDR3: TGTGCCAGCAGCCTCGGGGGTACCTCCTACGAGCAGTACTTC. The variable domain in full, with the rest retrieved from reference TRBV5-6 and TRBJ2-7, is DAGVTQSPTHLIKTRGQQVTLRCSPKSGHDTVSWYQQALGQGPQFIFQYYEEEERQRGNFPDRFSGHQFPNYSSELNVNALLLGDSALYLCASSLGGTSYEQYFGPGTRLTVT.

Comments on this clonotype: One end of the junction fails to match germline, which may point to a read error. V usage is TRBV9 and J usage is TRBJ2-4; D may be TRBD1 (6 bases). Germline V gives CDR1 SGDLS, CDR2 YYNGEE. CDR3 size: 14 residues. The CDR3 nucleotides read TGTGCCGGCAGCGTAGCCCCAGGGGTGGACATTCAGTACTTC. This encodes CAGSVAPGVDIQYF.

V gene TRBV19 combines with J gene TRBJ1-5, with a weak D call TRBD1 (5 bases). The CDR3 contains 14 residues. V lost 4 bases and J lost 6, with 13 bases in between. The germline V gene encodes CDR1 LNHDA and CDR2 SQIVND (reference sequence). The CDR3 reads CASSRGVGSQPQHF. The DNA for the CDR3 is TGTGCCAGTAGTAGGGGGGTAGGTAGTCAGCCCCAGCATTTT.

This chain links TRBV10-3 with TRBJ1-2; TRBD1 is a possible D gene (6 bases). V shed 10 bases and J shed 12 bases, with 21 bases lying between them. The CDR3 sequence is 12 residues long. Germline CDR1 is ENHRY and CDR2 is SYGVKD. CDR3 DNA sequence: TGTGCCACCTGCCGGGACACCTCTGGAAACACCTTC. Protein: CATCRDTSGNTF.

This chain links TRBV5-1 with TRBJ2-3, with D possibly matching TRBD1 (5 bases). Trimming stripped 3 bases from V and 11 bases from J, with 22 bases between. The CDR3 totals 15 residues. Germline V gene data show CDR1 as SGHRS and CDR2 as YFSETQ. CDR3 in amino acids: CASSSRIRTQNEQYF. The CDR3 DNA follows: TGCGCCAGCAGCTCCAGGATCCGGACACAAAATGAGCAGTATTTT.

This clonotype has a count of ten or more. The gene calls are TRBV7-9 and TRBJ2-2; TRBD1 might be the D (6 bases). The germline V and J ends were trimmed by 0 bases and 2 bases, with 10 bases remaining between them. CDR3 size: 16 residues. CDR1 SEHNR and CDR2 FQNEAQ come from the germline V gene (reference sequence). The CDR3 spells CASSLAGQLNTGELFF. The CDR3 region has the DNA TGTGCCAGCAGCTTAGCGGGACAATTAAACACCGGGGAGCTGTTTTTT. The full variable domain, rest sourced from reference TRBV7-9 and TRBJ2-2, is DTGVSQNPRHKITKRGQNVTFRCDPISEHNRLYWYRQTLGQGPEFLTYFQNEAQLEKSRLLSDRFSAERPKGSFSTLEIQRTEQGDSAMYLCASSLAGQLNTGELFFGEGSRLTVL.

The table lists this clonotype with a count of one. The gene calls are TRBV9 and TRBJ2-5; 10 positions match TRBD2. V shed 3 bases and J 1 base; nucleotides not matched to a gene: 6. This CDR3 region has 16 residues. Germline loops: CDR1 SGDLS, CDR2 YYNGEE. CDR3 bases: TGTGCCAGCAGCGCTAGCGGGGGCCTCTTCCAAGAGACCCAGTACTTC. Amino acid sequence: CASSASGGLFQETQYF.

V and J are TRBV9 and TRBJ1-5; possibly TRBD1 for D (6 bases). CDR1 SGDLS and CDR2 YYNGEE come from the germline V gene. Trimming took 1 base from V and 3 from J, leaving 14 bases between them. The CDR3 is 16 residues long. The CDR3 is CASSVPDSSYNQPQHF. The CDR3, as DNA: TGTGCCAGCAGCGTACCGGACAGCTCATACAATCAGCCCCAGCATTTT. Full variable domain (rest looked up from reference TRBV9 and TRBJ1-5): DSGVTQTPKHLITATGQRVTLRCSPRSGDLSVYWYQQSLDQGLQFLIQYYNGEERAKGNILERFSAQQFPDLHSELNLSSLELGDSALYFCASSVPDSSYNQPQHFGDGTRLSIL.

Many counts were recorded for this clonotype. This chain connects TRBV6-5 to TRBJ2-3; the D is unclear. The V end lost 2 bases, the J end lost 1 base, and 10 bases lay between the germline ends. This CDR3 has 15 amino acids. Germline loops: CDR1 MNHEY, CDR2 SVGAGI. CDR3 nucleotide sequence: TGTGCCAGCAGTTACAGTGACCCGGGCACAGATACGCAGTATTTT. This gives the protein CASSYSDPGTDTQYF.

A note on this clonotype: This may come from a read error, since a much larger clone is one base off. V and J are TRBV19 and TRBJ1-2; D may be TRBD1 (5 bases). Germline V gene lookup returns CDR1 LNHDA and CDR2 SQIVND (reference sequence). The ends were cut back, 9 bases at V and 8 bases at J, with 16 bases in the middle. The CDR3 extends over 12 amino acids. Here the CDR3 DNA reads TGTGCCAGCCCCAAGAGAAGGGACGGCTACACCTTC. The encoded protein is CASPKRRDGYTF.

CDR3 nucleotides: TGCAGCGCTCCGGGTCCTACAGGGGCCGGGAATGGCTACACCTTC. Translated: CSAPGPTGAGNGYTF. This rearrangement joins TRBV29-1 to TRBJ1-2, with TRBD1 identical over 7 bases. This CDR3 is built from 15 residues. Per germline, CDR1 SQVTM and CDR2 ANQGSEA. Losses at the gene ends were 7 bases for V and 6 bases for J; bases not matched to a gene: 17.

The chain carries TRBV7-9 and TRBJ1-6; the D is unclear. Germline V gene data show CDR1 as SEHNR and CDR2 as FQNEAQ (reference sequence). The CDR3 extends over 14 amino acids. The V end was cut by 1 base, the J end by 13 bases, with 14 bases between. CDR3 DNA sequence: TGTGCCAGCAGCTTAGAGTCGGGCAATCAGCCCCTCCACTTT. Its protein product is CASSLESGNQPLHF. The entire variable domain, with the rest obtained from reference TRBV7-9 and TRBJ1-6, is as follows: DTGVSQNPRHKITKRGQNVTFRCDPISEHNRLYWYRQTLGQGPEFLTYFQNEAQLEKSRLLSDRFSAERPKGSFSTLEIQRTEQGDSAMYLCASSLESGNQPLHFGNGTRLTVT.

This clonotype was detected ten times or more. The chain employs TRBV20-1 and TRBJ2-7; TRBD1 agrees at 12 bases. With V trimmed by 0 bases and J by 8 bases, 11 bases remained unmatched. Germline CDR1 DFQATT, CDR2 SNEGSKA (reference sequence). This CDR3 is 16 amino acids long. CDR3 sequence (DNA): TGCAGTGCTAGAGATTCGGGACAGGGGGCCGATTCGAAGCAGTACTTC. It is translated as CSARDSGQGADSKQYF.